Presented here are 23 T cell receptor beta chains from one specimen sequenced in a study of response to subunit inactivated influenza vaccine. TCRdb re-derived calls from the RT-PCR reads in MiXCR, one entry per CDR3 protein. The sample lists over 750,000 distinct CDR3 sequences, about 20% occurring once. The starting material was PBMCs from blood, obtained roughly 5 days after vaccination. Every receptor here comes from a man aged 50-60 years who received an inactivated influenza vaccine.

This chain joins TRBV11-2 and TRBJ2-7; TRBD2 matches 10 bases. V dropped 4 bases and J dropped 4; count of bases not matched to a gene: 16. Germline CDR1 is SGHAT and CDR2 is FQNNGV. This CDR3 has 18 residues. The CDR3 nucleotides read TGTGCCAGCAGCTCAATCCCCCGAGCGGGAGGGATTTCGTACGAGCAGTACTTC. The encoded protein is CASSSIPRAGGISYEQYF. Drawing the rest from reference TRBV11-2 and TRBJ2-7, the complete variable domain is EAGVAQSPRYKIIEKRQSVAFWCNPISGHATLYWYQQILGQGPKLLIQFQNNGVVDDSQLPKDRFSAERLKGVDSTLKIQPAKLEDSAVYLCASSSIPRAGGISYEQYFGPGTRLTVT.

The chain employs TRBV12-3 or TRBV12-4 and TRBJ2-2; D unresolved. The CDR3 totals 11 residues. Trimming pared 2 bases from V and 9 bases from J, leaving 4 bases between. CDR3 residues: CASSLLRELFF. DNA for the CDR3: TGTGCCAGCAGTTTACTCAGGGAGCTGTTTTTT.

The CDR3 is CASSQEARAYQETQYF. The CDR3 coding sequence is TGTGCCAGCAGCCAAGAGGCCAGGGCTTACCAAGAGACCCAGTACTTC. The V gene is TRBV3-1, the J gene TRBJ2-5, with D possibly being TRBD1 (5 bases). From germline, CDR1 is LGHDT and CDR2 YNNKEL (reference sequence). The CDR3 loop spans 16 amino acids. V was trimmed by 0 bases and J by 0 bases, leaving 11 bases between them.

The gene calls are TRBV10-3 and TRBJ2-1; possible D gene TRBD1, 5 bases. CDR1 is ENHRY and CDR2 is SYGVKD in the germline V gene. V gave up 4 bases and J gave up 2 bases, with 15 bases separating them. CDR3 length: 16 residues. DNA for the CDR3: TGTGCCATCAGTGTTCAGGCAGGGCCGACCTACAATGAGCAGTTCTTC. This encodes CAISVQAGPTYNEQFF.

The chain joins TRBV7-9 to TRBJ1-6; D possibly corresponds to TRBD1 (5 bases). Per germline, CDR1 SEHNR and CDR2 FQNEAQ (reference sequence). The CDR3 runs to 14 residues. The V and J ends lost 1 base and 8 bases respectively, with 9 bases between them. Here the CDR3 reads CASSLGGADSPLHF. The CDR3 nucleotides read TGTGCCAGCAGCTTAGGAGGGGCCGATTCACCCCTCCACTTT.

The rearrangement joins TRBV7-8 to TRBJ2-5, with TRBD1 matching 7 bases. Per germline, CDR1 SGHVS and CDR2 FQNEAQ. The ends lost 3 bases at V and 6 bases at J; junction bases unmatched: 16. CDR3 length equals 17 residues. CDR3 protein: CASSFGGPDRSLQTQYF. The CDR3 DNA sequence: TGTGCCAGCAGCTTTGGCGGGCCGGACAGGAGCCTCCAGACCCAGTACTTC.

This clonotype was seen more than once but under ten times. CDR3 DNA sequence: TGTGCCAGCAGTTTGTTGGGGGGGGACTCCTACAATGAGCAGTTCTTC. Its protein product is CASSLLGGDSYNEQFF. This chain connects TRBV27 to TRBJ2-1; 7 positions match TRBD2. With 3 bases clipped from V and 0 bases from J, the junction kept 5 bases outside the gene matches. The CDR3 covers 16 residues. Germline CDR1 and CDR2: MNHEY and SMNVEV (reference sequence).

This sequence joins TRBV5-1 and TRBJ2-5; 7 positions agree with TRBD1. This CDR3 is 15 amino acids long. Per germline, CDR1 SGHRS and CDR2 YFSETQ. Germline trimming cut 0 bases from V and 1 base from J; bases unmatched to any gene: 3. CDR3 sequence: CASSLGSGGQETQYF. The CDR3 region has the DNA TGCGCCAGCAGCTTGGGGTCAGGGGGCCAAGAGACCCAGTACTTC.

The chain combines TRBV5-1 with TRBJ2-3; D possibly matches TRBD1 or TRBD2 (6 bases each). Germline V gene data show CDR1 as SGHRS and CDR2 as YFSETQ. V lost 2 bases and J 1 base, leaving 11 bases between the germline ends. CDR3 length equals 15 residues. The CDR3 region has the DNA TGCGCCAGCAGCTTCCGGGGGCAAGGCACAGATACGCAGTATTTT. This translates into CASSFRGQGTDTQYF. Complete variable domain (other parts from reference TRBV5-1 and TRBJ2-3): KAGVTQTPRYLIKTRGQQVTLSCSPISGHRSVSWYQQTPGQGLQFLFEYFSETQRNKGNFPGRFSGRQFSNSRSEMNVSTLELGDSALYLCASSFRGQGTDTQYFGPGTRLTVL.

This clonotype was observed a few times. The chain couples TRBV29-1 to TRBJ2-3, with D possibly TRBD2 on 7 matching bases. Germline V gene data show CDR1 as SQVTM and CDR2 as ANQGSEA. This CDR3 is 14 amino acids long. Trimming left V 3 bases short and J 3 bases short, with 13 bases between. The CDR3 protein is CSVDDGGRTDTQYF. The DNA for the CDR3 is TGCAGCGTTGATGACGGGGGGCGGACAGATACGCAGTATTTT.

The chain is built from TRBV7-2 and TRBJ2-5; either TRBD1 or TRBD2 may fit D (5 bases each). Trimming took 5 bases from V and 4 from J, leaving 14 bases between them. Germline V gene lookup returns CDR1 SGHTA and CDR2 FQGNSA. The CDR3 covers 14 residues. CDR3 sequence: CASSRDRFGETQYF. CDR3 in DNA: TGTGCCAGCAGCCGGGACCGTTTCGGAGAGACCCAGTACTTC.

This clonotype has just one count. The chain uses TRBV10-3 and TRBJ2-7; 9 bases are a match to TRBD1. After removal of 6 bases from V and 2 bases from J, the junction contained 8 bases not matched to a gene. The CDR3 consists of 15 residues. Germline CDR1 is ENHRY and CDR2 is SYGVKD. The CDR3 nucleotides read TGTGCCATCAGGATAGACAGGGGGGCTCCCTACGAGCAGTACTTC. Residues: CAIRIDRGAPYEQYF.

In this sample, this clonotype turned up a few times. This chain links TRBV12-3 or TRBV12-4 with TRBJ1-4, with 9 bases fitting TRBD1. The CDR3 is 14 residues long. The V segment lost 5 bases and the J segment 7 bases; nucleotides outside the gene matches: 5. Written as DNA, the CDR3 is TGTGCCAGCAGTAAACAGGGGGCGCGTGAAAAACTGTTTTTT. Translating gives CASSKQGAREKLFF.

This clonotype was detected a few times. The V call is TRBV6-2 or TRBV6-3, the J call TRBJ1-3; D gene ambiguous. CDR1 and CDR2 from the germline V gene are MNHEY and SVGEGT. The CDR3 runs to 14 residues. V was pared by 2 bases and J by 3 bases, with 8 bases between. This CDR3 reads CASSYIGSGNTIYF. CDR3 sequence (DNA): TGTGCCAGCAGTTACATCGGGAGTGGAAACACCATATATTTT.

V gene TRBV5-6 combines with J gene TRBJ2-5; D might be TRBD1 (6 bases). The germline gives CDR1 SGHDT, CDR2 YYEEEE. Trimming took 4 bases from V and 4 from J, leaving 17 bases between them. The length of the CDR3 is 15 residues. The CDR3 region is CASSLGASARETQYF. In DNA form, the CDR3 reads TGTGCCAGCAGCCTGGGGGCCTCCGCCCGAGAGACCCAGTACTTC.

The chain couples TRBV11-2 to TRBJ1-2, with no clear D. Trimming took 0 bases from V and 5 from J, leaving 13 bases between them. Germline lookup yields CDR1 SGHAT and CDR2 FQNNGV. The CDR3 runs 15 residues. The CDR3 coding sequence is TGTGCCAGCAGCTTAGATGCCCGGCAGGCTTATGGCTACACCTTC. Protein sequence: CASSLDARQAYGYTF.

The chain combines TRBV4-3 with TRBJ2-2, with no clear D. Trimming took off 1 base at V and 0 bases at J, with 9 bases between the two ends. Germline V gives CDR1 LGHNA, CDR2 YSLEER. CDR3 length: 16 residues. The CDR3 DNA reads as TGCGCCAGCAGCCAAGCTTCGGCGGCGAACACCGGGGAGCTGTTTTTT. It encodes CASSQASAANTGELFF.

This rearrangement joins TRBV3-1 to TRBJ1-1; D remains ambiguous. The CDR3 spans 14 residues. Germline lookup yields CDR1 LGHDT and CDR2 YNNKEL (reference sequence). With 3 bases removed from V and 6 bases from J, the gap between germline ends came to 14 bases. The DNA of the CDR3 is TGTGCCAGCAGCCAGACGGGCAGTCCTTCTGAAGCTTTCTTT. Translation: CASSQTGSPSEAFF.

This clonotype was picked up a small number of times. The CDR3 DNA reads as TGTGCCAGCAGCCATACCGGGACTAGAGAAGCCAAAAACATTCAGTACTTC. Its protein is CASSHTGTREAKNIQYF. This chain joins TRBV3-1 and TRBJ2-4, with 8 bases that match TRBD2. Germline V gene data show CDR1 as LGHDT and CDR2 as YNNKEL (reference sequence). The length of the CDR3 is 17 residues. Unmatched junction bases numbered 7, after V lost 3 bases and J lost 0 bases.

Written as DNA, the CDR3 is TGTGCCACCAGCAGAGATCCTGGGGGGAGCACAGATACGCAGTATTTT. Its translation: CATSRDPGGSTDTQYF. This rearrangement joins TRBV15 to TRBJ2-3; possible D gene TRBD2, 6 bases. V was trimmed by 0 bases and J by 0 bases, leaving 10 bases between them. The V gene's germline CDR1 is LNHNV and CDR2 YYDKDF (reference sequence). The CDR3 is 16 amino acids.

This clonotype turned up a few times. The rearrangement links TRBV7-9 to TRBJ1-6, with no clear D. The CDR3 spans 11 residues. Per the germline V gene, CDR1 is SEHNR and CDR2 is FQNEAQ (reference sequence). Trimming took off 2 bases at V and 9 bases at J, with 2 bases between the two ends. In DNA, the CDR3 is TGTGCCAGCAGCTTAAGTTCACCCCTCCACTTT. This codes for CASSLSSPLHF.

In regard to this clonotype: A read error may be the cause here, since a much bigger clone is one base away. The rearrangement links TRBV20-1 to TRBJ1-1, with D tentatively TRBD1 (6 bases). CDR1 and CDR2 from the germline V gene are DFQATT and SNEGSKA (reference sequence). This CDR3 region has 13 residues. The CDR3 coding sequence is TGCAGTGCTAGATTCGACAGGAACATTGAAGCTTTCTTT. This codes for CSARFDRNIEAFF.

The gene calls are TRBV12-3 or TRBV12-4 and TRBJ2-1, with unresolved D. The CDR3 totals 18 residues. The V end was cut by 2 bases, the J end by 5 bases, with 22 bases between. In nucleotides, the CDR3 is TGTGCCAGCAGTTTATTATCTTATAGGGCTTGGGAAGACAATGAGCAGTTCTTC. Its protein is CASSLLSYRAWEDNEQFF.